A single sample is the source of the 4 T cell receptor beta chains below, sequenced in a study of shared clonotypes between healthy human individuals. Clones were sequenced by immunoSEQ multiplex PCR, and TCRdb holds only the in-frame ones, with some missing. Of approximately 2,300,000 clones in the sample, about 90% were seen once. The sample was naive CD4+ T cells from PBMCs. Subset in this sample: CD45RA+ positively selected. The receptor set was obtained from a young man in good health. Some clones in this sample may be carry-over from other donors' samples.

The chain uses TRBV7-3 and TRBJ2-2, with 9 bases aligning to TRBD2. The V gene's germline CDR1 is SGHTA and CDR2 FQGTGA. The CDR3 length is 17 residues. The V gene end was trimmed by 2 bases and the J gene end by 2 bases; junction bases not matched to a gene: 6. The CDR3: CASSLGGLAANTGELFF. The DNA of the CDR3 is TGTGCCAGCAGCTTAGGGGGACTAGCAGCTAACACCGGGGAGCTGTTTTTT.

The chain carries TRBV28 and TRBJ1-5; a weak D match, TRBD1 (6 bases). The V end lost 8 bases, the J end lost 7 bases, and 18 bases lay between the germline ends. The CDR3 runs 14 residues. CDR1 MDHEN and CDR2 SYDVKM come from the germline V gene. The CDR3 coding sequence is TGTGCCAGCTTTCTAACAGGGCCTGGGCAGCCCCAGCATTTT. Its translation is CASFLTGPGQPQHF.

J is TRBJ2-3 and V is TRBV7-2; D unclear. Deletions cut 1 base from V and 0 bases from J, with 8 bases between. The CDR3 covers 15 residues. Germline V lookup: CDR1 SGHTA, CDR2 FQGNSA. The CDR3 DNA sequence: TGTGCCAGCAGCTTAGTGCCAGCTAGCACAGATACGCAGTATTTT. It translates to CASSLVPASTDTQYF.

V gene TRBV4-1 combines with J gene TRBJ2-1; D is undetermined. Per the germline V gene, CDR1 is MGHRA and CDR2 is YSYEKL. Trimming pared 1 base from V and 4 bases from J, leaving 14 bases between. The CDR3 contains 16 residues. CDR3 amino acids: CASSQVIARRYNEQFF. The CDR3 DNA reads TGCGCCAGCAGCCAAGTAATAGCCCGGCGTTACAATGAGCAGTTCTTC.